The rows below give T cell receptor beta chains drawn from one sample of a study of T cells in Graves' hyperthyroidism and ophthalmopathy. TCRdb re-derived calls from the multiplex PCR reads in MiXCR, one entry per CDR3 protein. The table shows roughly 96,000 distinct CDR3 sequences, with about 51% occurring only once. The specimen was blood. Every receptor here comes from a woman aged 40-49 years with Graves' hyperthyroidism. The CDR3 runs from the conserved cysteine through the conserved F or W. Fields, in order: CDR3 length, D gene, clone size, J gene, V gene, CDR3 DNA, CDR3 protein. D genes are given only for firm matches. Rows give clone size only sometimes, using once, few, many, or a class for an expanded clone.

14,.,.,TRBJ2-1,TRBV20-1,TGCAGTGCCCCCGCACTTAGCTCCTACAATGAGCAGTTCTTC,CSAPALSSYNEQFF
17,.,.,TRBJ1-1,TRBV14,TGTGCCAGCAGCCAATGGCCTCTCTCGAGTATGAACACTGAAGCTTTCTTT,CASSQWPLSSMNTEAFF
13,.,.,TRBJ2-7,TRBV15,TGTGCCACCAGCAGTTCCCATACCTACGAGCAGTACTTC,CATSSSHTYEQYF
16,TRBD1,many,TRBJ2-7,TRBV20-1,TGCAGTGCTAGAGATTTCAGGCGGACAGGGTACTACGAGCAGTACTTC,CSARDFRRTGYYEQYF
14,.,.,TRBJ2-7,TRBV7-9,TGTGCCAGCAGCTCCTTGGACAGATTCTACGAGCAGTACTTC,CASSSLDRFYEQYF
15,.,many,TRBJ1-1,TRBV7-2,TGTGCCAGCTCACCATTGAAAGCAGAGAACACTGAAGCTTTCTTT,CASSPLKAENTEAFF
14,.,.,TRBJ1-5,TRBV5-1,TGCGCCAGCAGCCTCCTGCCCCAGACAGACTACGAGCATTTT,CASSLLPQTDYEHF
13,.,many,TRBJ1-1,TRBV6-4,TGTGCCAGCAGTGACTCGGACAACACTGAAGCTTTCTTT,CASSDSDNTEAFF
15,TRBD2,many,TRBJ2-2,TRBV5-1,TGCGCCAGCAGCCCTAGCGGGAAGGACACCGGGGAGCTGTTTTTT,CASSPSGKDTGELFF
16,.,many,TRBJ2-5,TRBV7-9,TGTGCCAGCAGCTTAATCAGGGTCGTGGGGCAAGAGACCCAGTACTTC,CASSLIRVVGQETQYF
15,.,many,TRBJ1-1,TRBV7-9,TGTGCCAGCAGCTCGCCCTTCCGGGGGAGCACTGAAGCTTTCTTT,CASSSPFRGSTEAFF
14,.,once,TRBJ1-6,TRBV29-1,TGCAGCGTTGAACGGGGCAGCCTGAATTCACCCCTCCACTTT,CSVERGSLNSPLHF
14,.,once,TRBJ2-7,TRBV15,TGTGCCACCAGCAGAGATAGCGGTCCCTACGAGCAGTACTTC,CATSRDSGPYEQYF
12,.,many,TRBJ2-5,TRBV5-1,TGCGCCAGCAGTGGCCCCGTAGAGACCCAGTACTTC,CASSGPVETQYF
13,TRBD2,few,TRBJ2-7,TRBV4-1,TGCGCCAGCAGCCAAGAGGGGGGGGGGGAGCAGTACTTC,CASSQEGGGEQYF
13,TRBD1,.,TRBJ1-1,TRBV10-3,TGTGCCATCAGTGCGGCCACAGGGGTGGAAGCTTTCTTT,CAISAATGVEAFF
12,TRBD1,.,TRBJ1-1,TRBV29-1,TGCAGCGGGGGGACAGGGGGCACTGAAGCTTTCTTT,CSGGTGGTEAFF
15,.,many,TRBJ1-5,TRBV5-1,TGCGCCAGCAGCTTGGACGGTGGGGGCAATCAGCCCCAGCATTTT,CASSLDGGGNQPQHF
13,.,.,TRBJ1-3,TRBV6-1,TGTGCCAGCATCGGGGGGACCAAAGCCACCATATATTTT,CASIGGTKATIYF
14,TRBD1,many,TRBJ1-5,TRBV20-1,TGCAGTGCTAGGGGGAGACAGGGGTATCAGCCCCAGCATTTT,CSARGRQGYQPQHF
15,TRBD2,few,TRBJ2-3,TRBV7-8,TGTGCCAGCAGCTTCCCGACTAGCGGCACAGATACGCAGTATTTT,CASSFPTSGTDTQYF
16,.,.,TRBJ2-3,TRBV10-2,TGCGCCAGCAGCCAGGTGTTCGGGAGTAAGGCAGATACGCAGTATTTT,CASSQVFGSKADTQYF
12,TRBD1,many,TRBJ1-2,TRBV6-6,TGTGCCAGCAGTTCGACAGGGTATGGCTACACCTTC,CASSSTGYGYTF
14,.,many,TRBJ2-5,TRBV11-1,TGTGCCAGCAGCCCCGGAGGGGGCGGGGAGACCCAGTACTTC,CASSPGGGGETQYF
14,.,.,TRBJ1-2,TRBV29-1,TGCAGCGTTGAGCGAGGGGCTGAAAACTATGGCTACACCTTC,CSVERGAENYGYTF
13,TRBD1,.,TRBJ1-1,TRBV7-2,TGTGCCAGCAGCCCGGTGTGGGACAGGGTGGCTTTCTTT,CASSPVWDRVAFF
14,.,.,TRBJ2-2,TRBV11-2,TGTGCCAGCAGCCATCAGCCCCAGGGTGGGGAGCTGTTTTTT,CASSHQPQGGELFF
15,TRBD1,.,TRBJ1-5,TRBV7-2,TGTGCCAGCAGCGCCGGGACAGGGGGCGGACAGCCCCAGCATTTT,CASSAGTGGGQPQHF
15,.,.,TRBJ1-3,TRBV2,TGTGCCAGCAGTGGTGGCAGGGGAAGGGGAAACACCATATATTTT,CASSGGRGRGNTIYF
14,TRBD2,many,TRBJ2-7,TRBV20-1,TGCAGTGCTAGAGCTTGGGGGAGGGCCGGCGAGCAGTACTTC,CSARAWGRAGEQYF
12,TRBD1,many,TRBJ2-7,TRBV20-1,TGCAGTGCTACCCAGTACAGGGGCGAGCAGTACTTC,CSATQYRGEQYF
15,TRBD2,.,TRBJ2-5,TRBV9,TGTGCCAGCAGCCTGCGGGGGGGAGATCAAGAGACCCAGTACTTC,CASSLRGGDQETQYF
18,TRBD2,many,TRBJ2-7,TRBV6-6,TGTGCCAGCAACCCCCTCGGACTAGCGGGAGCCCACTCCTACGAGCAGTACTTC,CASNPLGLAGAHSYEQYF
12,.,.,TRBJ1-1,TRBV29-1,TGCAGCGTTGGTAGGGGCGCGGTTGAAGCTTTCTTT,CSVGRGAVEAFF
11,.,.,TRBJ2-6,TRBV29-1,TGCAGCGTTGTGGGGATTTCCGGAGGGACTTTC,CSVVGISGGTF
15,TRBD1,.,TRBJ1-2,TRBV6-2/TRBV6-3,TGTGCCAGCAGTTACCCGGGGACAGCCCAGTGGGGCTACACCTTC,CASSYPGTAQWGYTF
16,.,many,TRBJ1-2,TRBV20-1,TGCAGTGCTAGAGATCATAGAGGGGGAGGGGCCCTAGGCTACACCTTC,CSARDHRGGGALGYTF
13,TRBD1,.,TRBJ1-1,TRBV12-3/TRBV12-4,TGTGCCAGCAGTCCAGGGGGAAACACTGAAGCTTTCTTT,CASSPGGNTEAFF
11,.,.,TRBJ2-3,TRBV7-2,TGTGCCGGCAGCTTAGCGGATACGCAGTATTTT,CAGSLADTQYF
13,.,.,TRBJ2-2,TRBV12-3/TRBV12-4,TGTGCCAGCAGTAACAGGGTTGGGGGGGAGCTGTTTTTT,CASSNRVGGELFF
17,TRBD2,.,TRBJ2-7,TRBV7-9,TGTGCCAGCAGCCTCGGGTTAGCGGGAAATTACTCCTACGAGCAGTACTTC,CASSLGLAGNYSYEQYF
12,.,.,TRBJ1-1,TRBV29-1,TGCAGCGTCGACAGGTTGAACACTGAAGCTTCCTTT,CSVDRLNTEASF
13,TRBD1,.,TRBJ1-4,TRBV2,TGTGCCAGCAGTTCGGACAGGGAGGAAAAACTGTTTTTT,CASSSDREEKLFF